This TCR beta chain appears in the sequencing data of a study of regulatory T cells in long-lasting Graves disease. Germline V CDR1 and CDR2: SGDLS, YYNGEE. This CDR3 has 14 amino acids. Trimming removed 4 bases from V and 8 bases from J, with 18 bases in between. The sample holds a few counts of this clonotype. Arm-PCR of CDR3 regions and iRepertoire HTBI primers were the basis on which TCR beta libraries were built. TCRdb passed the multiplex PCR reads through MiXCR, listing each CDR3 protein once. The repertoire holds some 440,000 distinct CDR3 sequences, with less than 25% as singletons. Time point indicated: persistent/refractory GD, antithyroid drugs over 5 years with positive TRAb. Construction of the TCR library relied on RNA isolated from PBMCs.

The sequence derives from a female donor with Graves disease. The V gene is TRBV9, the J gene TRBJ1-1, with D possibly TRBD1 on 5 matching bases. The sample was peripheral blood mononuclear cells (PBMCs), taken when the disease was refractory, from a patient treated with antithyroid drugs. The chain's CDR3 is CASSPFQTASEAFF. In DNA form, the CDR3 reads TGTGCCAGCAGCCCCTTCCAGACAGCGTCGGAAGCTTTCTTT. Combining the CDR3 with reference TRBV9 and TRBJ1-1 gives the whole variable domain DSGVTQTPKHLITATGQRVTLRCSPRSGDLSVYWYQQSLDQGLQFLIQYYNGEERAKGNILERFSAQQFPDLHSELNLSSLELGDSALYFCASSPFQTASEAFFGQGTRLTVV.